Listed below are T cell receptor beta chains from one sample, sequenced in a study of blood T cell repertoires in COVID-19. Using immunoSEQ multiplex PCR, the repertoire was profiled, and TCRdb retains in-frame clones only, with some absent. The sample lists approximately 170,000 clones; approximately 80% were seen once. The sequencing sample was made of PBMCs or T cells enriched from blood (not recorded which). The receptor source for this set is a man aged 35-49 years who had recovered from COVID-19. Both conserved end residues are part of each CDR3. D genes are given only for firm matches. A clone size is listed for some rows: how often the clone was seen (once, few, many), or a class if it is expanded.

j_gene,v_gene,d_gene,abundance,CDR3nt,CDR3aa
TRBJ1-5,TRBV6-1,.,once,TGTGCCAGCAGTGAAGGGGCCTTACCCCCCATTCAGCCCCAGCATTTT,CASSEGALPPIQPQHF
TRBJ2-7,TRBV6-5,TRBD2,.,TGTGCCAGCAGTTACGGGACTAGCGGGGTAGGGTACGAGCAGTACTTC,CASSYGTSGVGYEQYF
TRBJ2-3,TRBV5-1,TRBD2,.,TGCGCCAGCAGCTTGGGACTAGCGCCCACAGATACGCAGTATTTT,CASSLGLAPTDTQYF
TRBJ2-5,TRBV27,.,.,TGTGCCAGCAGTTTACAGGGGCCCTCGGAGACCCAGTACTTC,CASSLQGPSETQYF
TRBJ2-5,TRBV2,.,.,TGTGCCAGCTACCGGGGGGCTGGGGAGACCCAGTACTTC,CASYRGAGETQYF
TRBJ1-6,TRBV2,.,.,TGTGCCAGCAGTGCTACATCGACATCTCAGGGGTCACCCCTCCACTTT,CASSATSTSQGSPLHF
TRBJ2-6,TRBV6-4,.,.,TGTGCCAGCAGCCAAACGGACCGGGACTTCAAGGTCCTGACTTTC,CASSQTDRDFKVLTF
TRBJ2-3,TRBV5-5,TRBD2,.,TGTGCCAGCAGTCAACGGACTAGCACGAGCGCAGATACGCAGTATTTT,CASSQRTSTSADTQYF
TRBJ2-2,TRBV19,.,once,TGTGCCAGCCAACCAGGGATCCAGGACACCGGGGAGCTGTTTTTT,CASQPGIQDTGELFF
TRBJ2-7,TRBV9,TRBD2,.,TGTGCCAGCAGCGTAACAAGCGGGGGGAGCTCCTACGAGCAGTACTTC,CASSVTSGGSSYEQYF
TRBJ1-1,TRBV5-1,.,.,TGCGCCAGCAGCGGGGAGAAAACTGAAGCTTTCTTT,CASSGEKTEAFF
TRBJ1-2,TRBV2,TRBD1,.,TGTGCCGGACAAGGACAGGGCAACTATGGCTACACCTTC,CAGQGQGNYGYTF
TRBJ1-2,TRBV30,TRBD1,few,TGTGCCTGGGGTCCGCCAGACAGGGAACTCCATGGCTACACCTTC,CAWGPPDRELHGYTF
TRBJ2-3,TRBV5-8,TRBD2,.,TGTGCCAGCAGCTTGGGTCTAGCGGGCGGCACGCAGTATTTT,CASSLGLAGGTQYF
TRBJ1-1,TRBV6-5,TRBD1,.,TGTGCCAGCGGCCGGACAGGACTGCCAGCTTTCTTT,CASGRTGLPAFF
TRBJ2-5,TRBV5-8,.,.,TGTGCCAGCAGCTTGTGGGGAGCGCGGGAGACCCAGTACTTC,CASSLWGARETQYF
TRBJ1-3,TRBV10-1,.,once,TGCGCCAGCAGCCCCGGAGGGTCCTCTGGAAACACCATATATTTT,CASSPGGSSGNTIYF
TRBJ2-5,TRBV2,.,many,TGTGCCAGCACTAGGAGGGGATATAGGAACTACCAAGAGACCCAGTACTTC,CASTRRGYRNYQETQYF
TRBJ2-5,TRBV5-4,TRBD2,.,TGTGCCAGCAGCTCGGGACTAGCGGGGACCCTCCAAGAGACCCAGTACTTC,CASSSGLAGTLQETQYF
TRBJ1-2,TRBV6-2/TRBV6-3,.,.,TGTGCCAGCAGTTACTCGAGAGGAGGGTACGGCTACACCTTC,CASSYSRGGYGYTF
TRBJ1-4,TRBV18,.,.,TGTGCCAGCTCACCACGGACTCTAACAACTAATGAAAAACTGTTTTTT,CASSPRTLTTNEKLFF
TRBJ2-2,TRBV4-1,.,.,TGCGCCAGCAGCCAAGATAGCACCGGGGAGCTGTTTTTT,CASSQDSTGELFF
TRBJ1-5,TRBV6-5,.,few,TGTGCCAGCAGACAGGGCAGTTATCAGCCCCAGCATTTT,CASRQGSYQPQHF
TRBJ1-1,TRBV2,.,.,TGTGCCAGCGTATGGGCGAACACTGAAGCTTTCTTT,CASVWANTEAFF
TRBJ2-1,TRBV10-1,.,.,TGCGCCAGCAGTCTGCGGGTGGGCGCCTACAATGAGCAGTTCTTC,CASSLRVGAYNEQFF
TRBJ2-1,TRBV5-4,TRBD2,few,TGTGCCAGCAGCTTGGATGCCGGGACTAGCGGGGGGGGGCTCTTC,CASSLDAGTSGGGLF
TRBJ2-2,TRBV4-1,.,.,TGCGCCAGCAGCCAGCAGGCCCCGAACACCGGGGAGCTGTTTTTT,CASSQQAPNTGELFF
TRBJ2-1,TRBV10-1,TRBD2,.,TGCGCCAGCAGTGGCCAGCGGGGGGGCGGGACGCCGTCAAATGAGCAGTTCTTC,CASSGQRGGGTPSNEQFF
TRBJ1-1,TRBV19,TRBD1,.,TGTGCCAGTAGTATTATCAGGGGGAAGACTGAAGCTTTCTTT,CASSIIRGKTEAFF
TRBJ2-3,TRBV11-3,TRBD2,.,TGTGCCAGCAGCTTAGCGGGACTAGCAGCAGATACGCAGTATTTT,CASSLAGLAADTQYF
TRBJ1-2,TRBV6-4,.,.,TGTGCCAGCACCCCAAGAGGAAATGATGGAAGCTACTATGGCTACACCTTC,CASTPRGNDGSYYGYTF
TRBJ1-6,TRBV2,TRBD1,.,TGTGCCAGCAAAGGGATGGGGACAGGGGATTCACCCCTCCACTTT,CASKGMGTGDSPLHF
TRBJ2-3,TRBV5-1,TRBD2,.,TGCGCCAGCAGCTTGGACGGGGGGAGCCAAGATACGCAGTATTTT,CASSLDGGSQDTQYF
TRBJ1-2,TRBV29-1,.,.,TGCAGCGTTGGCCCAGGGGTGGACTATGGCTACACCTTC,CSVGPGVDYGYTF
TRBJ1-5,TRBV21-1,.,once,TGTGCCAGCAGGCTTAGACAGCCCCCCCATGGCAATCAGCCCCAGCATTTT,CASRLRQPPHGNQPQHF
TRBJ2-1,TRBV6-5,TRBD2,.,TGTGCCAGCGGAACTAGCGGGGGGAGGGATGAGCAGTTCTTC,CASGTSGGRDEQFF
TRBJ2-3,TRBV7-3,TRBD2,.,TGTGCCAGCTCGAGGAGCGGGGGGGCCGCAGATACGCAGTATTTT,CASSRSGGAADTQYF
TRBJ1-1,TRBV27,TRBD1,once,TGTGCCAGCAGCCGCACCCCCACCCGGGACAGGACAGTTGTGGGTTTCATGAACACTGAAGCTTTCTTT,CASSRTPTRDRTVVGFMNTEAFF
TRBJ2-3,TRBV13,.,.,TGTGCCAGCAGCCTCAGGGCCCCAGATACGCAGTATTTT,CASSLRAPDTQYF
TRBJ1-1,TRBV7-9,TRBD1,many,TGTGCCAGCAGCTTGGAAGAGGTGGGACAGGGGAGGAGGAACACTGAAGCTTTCTTT,CASSLEEVGQGRRNTEAFF
TRBJ1-2,TRBV5-5,.,.,TGTGCCAGCAGCTTTCAAGGGGGTGCTAACTATGGCTACACCTTC,CASSFQGGANYGYTF
TRBJ2-3,TRBV25-1,.,.,TGTGCCAGCAGCTCGAGCGCAGATACGCAGTATTTT,CASSSSADTQYF
TRBJ1-2,TRBV15,.,few,TGTGCCACCAGCAGAGATCTAGCCGGCGCCTATGATGGCTACACCTTC,CATSRDLAGAYDGYTF
TRBJ2-5,TRBV3-1/TRBV3-2,.,.,TGTGCCAGCAGCCAAGATGTCGGGGGACGGGAGACCCAGTACTTC,CASSQDVGGRETQYF
TRBJ2-6,TRBV2,.,.,TGTGCCGGACAATACTCTGGGGCCAACGTCCTGACTTTC,CAGQYSGANVLTF
TRBJ1-6,TRBV4-1,.,.,TGCGCCAGCAGCCAAGAATCGTCGGGGTTTAGGTCACCCCTCCACTTT,CASSQESSGFRSPLHF
TRBJ2-1,TRBV11-2,TRBD2,.,TGTGCCAGCAGGGGTACAGCGGGGCGAAGCTCCTACAATGAGCAGTTCTTC,CASRGTAGRSSYNEQFF
TRBJ2-5,TRBV19,.,.,TGTGCCACCTCCCCCCTCGCAGCGAGCCAGACCCAGTACTTC,CATSPLAASQTQYF
TRBJ2-2,TRBV7-9,.,.,TGTGCCAGCAGCTTGTTATCCGGGGAGCTGTTTTTT,CASSLLSGELFF
TRBJ2-3,TRBV10-3,.,few,TGTGCCATCAGTGAGTCGAGGTTGGGGGCGTCCAGAACTTTAGATACGCAGTATTTT,CAISESRLGASRTLDTQYF
TRBJ1-5,TRBV7-9,.,.,TGTGCCAGCAGCCACAATAGCAATCAGCCCCAGCATTTT,CASSHNSNQPQHF
TRBJ1-5,TRBV11-2,.,few,TGTGCCAGCAGCTTTGGACAGAGCAATCAGCCCCAGCATTTT,CASSFGQSNQPQHF
TRBJ2-2,TRBV29-1,TRBD1,.,TGCAGCGTTGTCGCCCGAGGGGACAGGGAGGTCACCGGGGAGCTGTTTTTT,CSVVARGDREVTGELFF
TRBJ1-5,TRBV5-6,.,.,TGTGCCAGCAGCCTGACGAAGTTTCAGGGCCAGCCCCAGCATTTT,CASSLTKFQGQPQHF
TRBJ2-1,TRBV18,TRBD2,.,TGTGCCAGCTCACCACCGGGGCTAGCGGGGGGGCACACCTACAATGAGCAGTTCTTC,CASSPPGLAGGHTYNEQFF